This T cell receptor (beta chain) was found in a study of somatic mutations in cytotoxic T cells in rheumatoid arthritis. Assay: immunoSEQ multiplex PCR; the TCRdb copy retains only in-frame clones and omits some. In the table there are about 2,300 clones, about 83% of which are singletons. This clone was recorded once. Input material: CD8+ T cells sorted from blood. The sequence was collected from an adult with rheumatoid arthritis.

CDR3 loop: CARSAGAQETQYF. In nucleotides, the CDR3 is TGTGCCAGAAGCGCCGGGGCTCAAGAGACCCAGTACTTC. The gene calls are TRBV5-3 and TRBJ2-5, with D perhaps given as TRBD1 or TRBD2 (5 bases each). TRBV5-3 is placed among ORFs of uncertain function. The CDR3 is 13 amino acids. V shed 4 bases and J shed 2 bases, with 9 bases lying between them.